The sequence of this TCR beta chain was determined in a study of shared clonotypes between healthy human individuals. Overall study context: Per-donor plates numbered three CD4 naive, three CD4 memory, two CD8 naive and one CD8 memory.

Germline lookup yields CDR1 SGHTA and CDR2 FQGNSA. The V end lost 0 bases, the J end lost 6 bases, and 14 bases lay between the germline ends. The CDR3 length is 16 residues. The table came from immunoSEQ multiplex PCR; TCRdb's copy has only in-frame clones and leaves some out. Among under 550,000 clones listed, about 96% were seen once. About this clone: Its antigen is not known.

CD4+ cell separation produced CD45RA+ naive and CD45RA-negative memory subsets. Findings and limits, study-wide: Depth was large, yet rarefaction showed that sorted-subset sequencing was incomplete. Richness estimates generally favored naive over memory subsets.

The gene calls are TRBV7-2 and TRBJ2-2; D may be TRBD2 (6 bases). This sequence was found in a woman in her twenties or thirties in good health. Sequenced input: naive CD4+ T cells sorted from blood. The subset is: CD45RA+ positively selected. DNA for the CDR3: TGTGCCAGCAGCTTAGCCGGGACTGTCAGCTCCGGGGAGCTGTTTTTT. Translated: CASSLAGTVSSGELFF. The full variable domain, its missing parts supplied by reference TRBV7-2 and TRBJ2-2, is GAGVSQSPSNKVTEKGKDVELRCDPISGHTALYWYRQSLGQGLEFLIYFQGNSAPDKSGLPSDRFSAERTGGSVSTLTIQRTQQEDSAVYLCASSLAGTVSSGELFFGEGSRLTVL.